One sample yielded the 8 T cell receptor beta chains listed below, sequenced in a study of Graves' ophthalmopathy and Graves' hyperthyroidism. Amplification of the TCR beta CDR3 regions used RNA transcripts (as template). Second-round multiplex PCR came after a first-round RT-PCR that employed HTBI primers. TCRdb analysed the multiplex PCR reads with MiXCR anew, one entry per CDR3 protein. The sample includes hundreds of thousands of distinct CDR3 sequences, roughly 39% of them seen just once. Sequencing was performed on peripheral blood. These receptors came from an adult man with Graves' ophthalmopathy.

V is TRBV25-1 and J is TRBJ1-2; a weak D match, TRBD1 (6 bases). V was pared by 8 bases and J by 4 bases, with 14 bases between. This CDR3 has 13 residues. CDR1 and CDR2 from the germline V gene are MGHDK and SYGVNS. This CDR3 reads CASVATGTYGYTF. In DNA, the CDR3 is TGTGCCAGCGTTGCCACAGGGACCTATGGCTACACCTTC.

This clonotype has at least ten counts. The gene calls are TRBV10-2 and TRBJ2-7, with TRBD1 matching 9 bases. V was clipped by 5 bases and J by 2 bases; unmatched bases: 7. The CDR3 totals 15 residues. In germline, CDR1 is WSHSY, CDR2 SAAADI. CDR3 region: CASSSVRDRAYEQYF. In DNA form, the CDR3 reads TGCGCCAGCAGTTCAGTACGGGACAGGGCCTACGAGCAGTACTTC.

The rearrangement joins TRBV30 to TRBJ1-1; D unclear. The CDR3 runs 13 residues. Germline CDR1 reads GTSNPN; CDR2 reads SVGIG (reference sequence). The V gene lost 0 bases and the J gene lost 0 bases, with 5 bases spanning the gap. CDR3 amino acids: CAWSVDLNTEAFF. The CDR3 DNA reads TGTGCCTGGAGTGTCGACTTGAACACTGAAGCTTTCTTT.

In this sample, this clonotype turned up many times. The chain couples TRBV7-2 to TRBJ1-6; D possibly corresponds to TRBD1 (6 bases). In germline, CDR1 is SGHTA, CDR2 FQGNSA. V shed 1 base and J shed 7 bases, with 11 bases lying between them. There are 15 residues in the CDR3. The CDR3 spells CASSLEGGGNSPLHF. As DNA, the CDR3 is TGTGCCAGCAGCTTAGAAGGGGGAGGGAATTCACCCCTCCACTTT.

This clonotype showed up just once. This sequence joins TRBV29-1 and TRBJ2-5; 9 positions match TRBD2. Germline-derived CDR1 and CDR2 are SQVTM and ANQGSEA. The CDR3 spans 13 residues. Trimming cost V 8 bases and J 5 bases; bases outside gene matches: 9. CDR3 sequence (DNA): TGCAGCAGAGAATTAGCGGGAGCTGAGACCCAGTACTTC. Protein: CSRELAGAETQYF.

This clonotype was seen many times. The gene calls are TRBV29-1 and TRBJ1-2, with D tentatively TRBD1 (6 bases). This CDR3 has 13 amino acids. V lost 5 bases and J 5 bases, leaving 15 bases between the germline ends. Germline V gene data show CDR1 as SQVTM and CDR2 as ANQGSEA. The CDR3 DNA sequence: TGCAGCGTTATCCCCAGGGGAAGTTATGGCTACACCTTC. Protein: CSVIPRGSYGYTF.

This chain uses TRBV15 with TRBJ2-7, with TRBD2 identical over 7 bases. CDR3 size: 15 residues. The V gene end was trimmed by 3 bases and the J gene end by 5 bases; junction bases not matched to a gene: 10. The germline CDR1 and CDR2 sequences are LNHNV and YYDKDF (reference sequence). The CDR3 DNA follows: TGTGCCACCAGCAGCTTAGGTGGGAGGGCCCACGAGCAGTACTTC. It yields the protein CATSSLGGRAHEQYF.

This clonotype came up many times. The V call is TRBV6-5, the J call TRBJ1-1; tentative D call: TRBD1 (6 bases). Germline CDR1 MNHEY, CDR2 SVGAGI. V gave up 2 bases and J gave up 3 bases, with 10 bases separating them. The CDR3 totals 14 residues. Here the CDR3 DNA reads TGTGCCAGCAGTTACGCAGGACAGCACACTGAAGCTTTCTTT. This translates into CASSYAGQHTEAFF.